Sequencing of this T cell receptor beta chain was carried out in a study of T cell responses to AZD1222 COVID-19 vaccine. A remark on this clone: Its antigen is still unknown.

Data came from immunoSEQ multiplex PCR; TCRdb stores just in-frame clones and leaves some out. Of 150,000 or so clones in the sample, about 87% were seen once. General study findings and limits: With two AZD1222 doses given, Spike-specific TCR breadth and depth both rose. It was only a handful of AZD1222 recipients who were seropositive at baseline.

Germline V gene lookup returns CDR1 SGHRS and CDR2 YFSETQ. Trimming took 1 base from V and 6 from J; bases not matched to a gene: 3. This CDR3 is built from 14 residues. The input for sequencing was peripheral blood, taken on day 0 of AZD1222 vaccination. The receptor comes from an adult in good health. This chain joins TRBV5-1 and TRBJ2-1, with 8 bases matching TRBD2. The CDR3 nucleotides are TGCGCCAGCAGCTTGAGGGCGGGAGGCAATGAGCAGTTCTTC. This encodes CASSLRAGGNEQFF. Using reference TRBV5-1 and TRBJ2-1 for the parts outside the CDR3, the full variable domain is KAGVTQTPRYLIKTRGQQVTLSCSPISGHRSVSWYQQTPGQGLQFLFEYFSETQRNKGNFPGRFSGRQFSNSRSEMNVSTLELGDSALYLCASSLRAGGNEQFFGPGTRLTVL.